These T cell receptor beta chains were read from a single sample in a study of preoperative IRX-2 immunotherapy in early breast cancer. Sequencing was performed with immunoSEQ multiplex PCR; in TCRdb, only in-frame clones are kept and a portion is missing. Of tens of thousands of clones listed, around 75% were seen once; the top ten hold roughly 2.2%. Material: lymph node tissue, obtained before IRX-2 immunotherapy. The source is a human donor with breast cancer. Both conserved end residues are part of each CDR3. D genes are given only for firm matches. The size entry is marked missing in some rows and otherwise reads once, few, many or a size class.

clone_size: -; d_call: TRBD1; j_call: TRBJ1-6; v_call: TRBV6-8; cdr3_nt: TGTGCCAGCAGTGCCCAGGGGGCTGGGAATTCACCCCTCCACTTT; cdr3_aa: CASSAQGAGNSPLHF
clone_size: few; d_call: -; j_call: TRBJ1-4; v_call: TRBV6-8; cdr3_nt: TGTGCCAGCAGTCGACAACCTTCGGGGATGCAACGGAACGATGAAAAACTGTTTTTT; cdr3_aa: CASSRQPSGMQRNDEKLFF
clone_size: -; d_call: TRBD1; j_call: TRBJ2-7; v_call: TRBV14; cdr3_nt: TGTGCCAGCAGTCTCCCCGGGACAGGGGGATACGAGCAGTACTTC; cdr3_aa: CASSLPGTGGYEQYF
clone_size: -; d_call: -; j_call: TRBJ1-3; v_call: TRBV11-3; cdr3_nt: TGTGCCAGCAGCCATCTACGTGGTGGGGGAGTGGTTGGAAACACCATATATTTT; cdr3_aa: CASSHLRGGGVVGNTIYF
clone_size: few; d_call: -; j_call: TRBJ1-1; v_call: TRBV6-8; cdr3_nt: TGTGCCAGCAGTCGACTCTCGAACACTGAAGCTTTCTTT; cdr3_aa: CASSRLSNTEAFF
clone_size: -; d_call: TRBD1; j_call: TRBJ2-2; v_call: TRBV11-3; cdr3_nt: TGTGCCAGCAGCTCCTCGACAGGGTCCGGGGAGCTGTTTTTT; cdr3_aa: CASSSSTGSGELFF
clone_size: -; d_call: -; j_call: TRBJ1-1; v_call: TRBV14; cdr3_nt: TGTGCCAGCAGCCAATTTCAGGACACTGAAGCTTTCTTT; cdr3_aa: CASSQFQDTEAFF
clone_size: -; d_call: TRBD2; j_call: TRBJ2-5; v_call: TRBV6-7; cdr3_nt: TGTGCCAGCAGACCTACTAGCGATCCGACCCTCCCAGAGACCCAGTACTTC; cdr3_aa: CASRPTSDPTLPETQYF
clone_size: -; d_call: -; j_call: TRBJ1-6; v_call: TRBV15; cdr3_nt: TGTGCCACCAGCAGAGATGCCCGGAGAGAATCGGAGTCACCCCTCCACTTT; cdr3_aa: CATSRDARRESESPLHF
clone_size: -; d_call: TRBD1; j_call: TRBJ1-5; v_call: TRBV19; cdr3_nt: TGTGCCAGTAGGCCATCGATCCGTCAGGGGGCGAGGAGCAATCAGCCCCAGCATTTT; cdr3_aa: CASRPSIRQGARSNQPQHF
clone_size: -; d_call: -; j_call: TRBJ1-6; v_call: TRBV18; cdr3_nt: TGTGCCAGCTCGCCTCCTAATGGGAATTCACCCCTCCACTTT; cdr3_aa: CASSPPNGNSPLHF
clone_size: once; d_call: -; j_call: TRBJ2-2; v_call: TRBV10-2; cdr3_nt: TGCGCCAGCAGTGAGGGCAGGGACACCGGGGAGCTGTTTTTT; cdr3_aa: CASSEGRDTGELFF
clone_size: -; d_call: TRBD1; j_call: TRBJ1-6; v_call: TRBV19; cdr3_nt: TGTGCCAGTAGGGACCAGGGGGCAGGTTCACCCCTCCACTTT; cdr3_aa: CASRDQGAGSPLHF
clone_size: -; d_call: -; j_call: TRBJ1-3; v_call: TRBV6-8; cdr3_nt: TGTGCCAGCAGCTCCGGGACGACCAGCTCTGGAAACACCATATATTTT; cdr3_aa: CASSSGTTSSGNTIYF
clone_size: -; d_call: -; j_call: TRBJ2-1; v_call: TRBV28; cdr3_nt: TGTGCCAGCAGTTCGTGGACGCCCGATGAGGTCTTC; cdr3_aa: CASSSWTPDEVF
clone_size: -; d_call: TRBD2; j_call: TRBJ2-3; v_call: TRBV30; cdr3_nt: TGTGCCTGGAGTGTAGGGCGGGGGACAGATACGCAGTATTTT; cdr3_aa: CAWSVGRGTDTQYF
clone_size: -; d_call: TRBD1; j_call: TRBJ2-5; v_call: TRBV5-1; cdr3_nt: TGCGCCAGCAGCTGGTCCCGGACAGGGGAGACCCAGTACTTC; cdr3_aa: CASSWSRTGETQYF